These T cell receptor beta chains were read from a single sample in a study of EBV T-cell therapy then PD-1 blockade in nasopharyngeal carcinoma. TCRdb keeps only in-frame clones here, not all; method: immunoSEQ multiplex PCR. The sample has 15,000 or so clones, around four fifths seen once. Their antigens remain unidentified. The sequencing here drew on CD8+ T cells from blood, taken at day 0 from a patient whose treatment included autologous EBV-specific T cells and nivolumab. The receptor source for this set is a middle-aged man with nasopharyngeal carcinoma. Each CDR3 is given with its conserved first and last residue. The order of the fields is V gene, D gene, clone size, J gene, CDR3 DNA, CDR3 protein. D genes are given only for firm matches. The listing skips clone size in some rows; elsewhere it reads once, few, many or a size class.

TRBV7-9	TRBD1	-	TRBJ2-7	TGTGCCAGCAGTGAAGGGGGCGCGGGCATTCGGAACGAGCAGTACTTC	CASSEGGAGIRNEQYF
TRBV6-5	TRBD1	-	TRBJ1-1	TGTGCCAGCAGTTACCGAGGACAGGGCGGCACTGAAGCTTTCTTT	CASSYRGQGGTEAFF
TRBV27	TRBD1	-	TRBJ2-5	TGTGCCAGCAGTAGGGGGCATTTTGAGACCCAGTACTTC	CASSRGHFETQYF
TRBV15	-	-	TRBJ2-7	TGTGCCACCAGCATCGGGACCTTCGGGGGCTTCTACGAGCAGTACTTC	CATSIGTFGGFYEQYF
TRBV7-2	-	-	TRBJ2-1	TGTGCCAGCAGCTTAGACGGTGCGGGATACAATGAGCAGTTCTTC	CASSLDGAGYNEQFF
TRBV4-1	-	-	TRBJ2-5	TGCGCCAGCAGCCTGATTTGGCGCAGGTGGGAGACCCAGTACTTC	CASSLIWRRWETQYF
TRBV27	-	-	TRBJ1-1	TGTGCCAGCAGTTGGACAGTGAACACTGAAGCTTTCTTT	CASSWTVNTEAFF
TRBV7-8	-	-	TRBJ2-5	TGTGCCAGCAGCACCAGCTGGGATACGGAGACCCAGTACTTC	CASSTSWDTETQYF
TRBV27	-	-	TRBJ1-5	TGTGCCAGCAGTTTAGGGCCGGGGAAGAGAGGAAATCAGCCCCAGCATTTT	CASSLGPGKRGNQPQHF
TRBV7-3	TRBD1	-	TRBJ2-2	TGTGCCAGCAGCTTAGGACAGGGAGGTTTACCCGGGGAGCTGTTTTTT	CASSLGQGGLPGELFF
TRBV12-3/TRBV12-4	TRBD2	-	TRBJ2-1	TGTGCCAGCAGTTTCGGGGGGGCTGTTGAGCAGTTCTTC	CASSFGGAVEQFF
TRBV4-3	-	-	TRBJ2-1	TGCGCCAGCAGCCAAGAACCGAAACTTGAGCAGTTCTTC	CASSQEPKLEQFF
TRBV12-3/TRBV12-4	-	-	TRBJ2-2	TGTGCCAGCAGCCCGACAGTCTCGGAGCTGTTTTTT	CASSPTVSELFF
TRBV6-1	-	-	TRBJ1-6	TGTGCCAGCAGTGAAGGGGCAGGGGAGAATTCACCCCTCCACTTT	CASSEGAGENSPLHF
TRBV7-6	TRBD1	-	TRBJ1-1	TGTGCCAGCAGCTCACAGGGGAGCAAGGACACTGAAGCTTTCTTT	CASSSQGSKDTEAFF
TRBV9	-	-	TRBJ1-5	TGTGCCAGCAGCGTGAGGGTAGGGGCGGGGAGCAATCAGCCCCAGCATTTT	CASSVRVGAGSNQPQHF
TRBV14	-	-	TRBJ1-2	TGTGCCAGCAGCCCCCTCGTGGGGGGATATGGCTACACCTTC	CASSPLVGGYGYTF
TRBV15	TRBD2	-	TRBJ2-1	TGTGCCACCAGCAGATGGTCGGCCAGGACTAGCGGTTACAATGAGCAGTTCTTC	CATSRWSARTSGYNEQFF
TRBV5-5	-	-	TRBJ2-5	TGTGCCAGCAGCTTTTCGGCTAAAGAACAAGAGACCCAGTACTTC	CASSFSAKEQETQYF
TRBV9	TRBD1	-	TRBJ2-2	TGTGCCAGCAGCGCTGAGACAGGGGCGACCGGGGAGCTGTTTTTT	CASSAETGATGELFF
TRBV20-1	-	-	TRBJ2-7	TGCAGTGCTAGGACCCGAGGGGAGCAGTACTTC	CSARTRGEQYF
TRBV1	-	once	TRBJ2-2	TGCACCAGCAGCGAACCCACCGGGGAGCTGTTTTTT	CTSSEPTGELFF
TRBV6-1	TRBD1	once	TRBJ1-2	TGTGCCAGCAGTCCTGACAGGGCCTGGGGCTACACCTTC	CASSPDRAWGYTF
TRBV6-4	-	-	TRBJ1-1	TGTGCCAGCAGGAATGACATAACAGGAGAAGCTTTCTTT	CASRNDITGEAFF
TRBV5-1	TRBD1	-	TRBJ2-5	TGCGCCAGCAGCTGGACGGGACAGCAAGAGACCCAGTACTTC	CASSWTGQQETQYF
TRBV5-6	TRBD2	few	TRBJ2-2	TGTGCCAGCAGCTTGATACAACTAGCGGGGGGGAACACCGGGGAGCTGTTTTTT	CASSLIQLAGGNTGELFF
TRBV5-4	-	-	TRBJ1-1	TGTGCCAGCAGCCTAACCGGGACTGAAGCTTTCTTT	CASSLTGTEAFF
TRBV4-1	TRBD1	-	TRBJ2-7	TGCGCCAGCAGCCAAGCCGGGACAGGGGGCTACGAGCAGTACTTC	CASSQAGTGGYEQYF
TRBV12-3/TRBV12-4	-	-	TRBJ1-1	TGTGCCAGCAGACCTACGGAGGAAGCTGAAGCTTTCTTT	CASRPTEEAEAFF
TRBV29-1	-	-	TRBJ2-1	TGCAGCGTGGGAAGGGGTTACAATGAGCAGTTCTTC	CSVGRGYNEQFF
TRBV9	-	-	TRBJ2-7	TGTGCCAGCAGCGTAGAGGGAGGAGTTTCCGAGCAGTACTTC	CASSVEGGVSEQYF
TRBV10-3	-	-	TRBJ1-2	TGTGCCATCAGTGAACCGGGCACAAACTATGGCTACACCTTC	CAISEPGTNYGYTF
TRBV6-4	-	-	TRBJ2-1	TGTGCCAGCAGTGACTCGGGTCAGCAACACAATGAGCAGTTCTTC	CASSDSGQQHNEQFF
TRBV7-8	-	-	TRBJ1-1	TGTGCCAGCAGCTTAAACATATTGAACACTGAAGCTTTCTTT	CASSLNILNTEAFF
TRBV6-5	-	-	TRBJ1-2	TGTGCCAGCAGCTACGCCAATAACTATGGCTACACCTTC	CASSYANNYGYTF
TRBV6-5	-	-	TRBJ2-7	TGTGCCAGCAGCCGCTACAGGGAGCCCTACGAGCAGTACTTC	CASSRYREPYEQYF
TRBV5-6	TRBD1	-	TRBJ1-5	TGTGCCAGCAGCTCCCGGGGCAGGGGGTTAAATCAGCCCCAGCATTTT	CASSSRGRGLNQPQHF
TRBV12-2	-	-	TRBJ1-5	TGTGCAAGTCGCTTAGCGAATGCCCCCCAGTGGCAGCCCCAGCATTTT	CASRLANAPQWQPQHF
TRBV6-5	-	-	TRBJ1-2	TGTGCCAGCAGTTACGGGCGGTCCCAGTATGGCTACACCTTC	CASSYGRSQYGYTF
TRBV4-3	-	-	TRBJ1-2	TGCGCCAGCAGCCAAGCCCAGGGTCTCCTCTATGGCTACACCTTC	CASSQAQGLLYGYTF
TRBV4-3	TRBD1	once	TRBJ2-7	TGCGCCAGCAGCCAAGCCTACACGGGACAGGGGTACGAGCAGTACTTC	CASSQAYTGQGYEQYF